The source of this T cell receptor beta chain is a study of T-cell memory formation after mild COVID-19. Across the study: Largely donor-specific TCR clusters were found.

Each CDR3 protein is one row after TCRdb ran MiXCR on the 5' RACE reads. Seen here are approximately 400,000 distinct CDR3 sequences, roughly 26% observed once, and the top ten hold 8.5% to 9%. The V and J ends lost 4 bases and 0 bases respectively, with 10 bases between them. The CDR3 spans 14 residues. Germline CDR1 reads MNHEY; CDR2 reads SMNVEV (reference sequence). Broader study findings: From day 15 to 85, contracting clones were balanced between CD4 and CD8, whereas later expanders leaned toward CD4+. Certain responding clones were present in pre-infection memory, suggesting participation of cross-reactive memory.

Comments on this clonotype: Its antigen is not known.

The V and J genes are TRBV27 and TRBJ2-7, with a possible D match to TRBD1 (6 bases). This receptor was identified in an adult woman who had mild COVID-19 (a few samples of this study predate the infection). Cell type and time point are not known. Input material: PBMCs or a T cell subset sorted from them (not recorded which). The CDR3 nucleotides are TGTGCCAGCAGTTCGACAGGAATCTCCTACGAGCAGTACTTC. It specifies CASSSTGISYEQYF.